This T cell receptor beta chain was captured in a study of T cell repertoires in cytomegalovirus infection. CDR3 length: 14 amino acids. The germline V gene encodes CDR1 SGHTA and CDR2 FQGNSA. Trimming took off 5 bases at V and 8 bases at J, with 16 bases between the two ends. Of note for this clonotype: Its cognate antigen is unknown.

One entry per CDR3 protein results from TCRdb running MiXCR on the reads. The sample lists about 60,000 distinct CDR3 sequences, roughly 32% occurring once. This receptor was identified in a human donor in good health (CMV status not recorded). Some clones in this sample may be carry-over from other donors' samples. V usage is TRBV7-2 and J usage is TRBJ2-4; a weak D match, TRBD1 (6 bases). Sequencing input: PBMCs, sequenced either directly or after in vitro stimulation (not recorded which). The CDR3 bases are TGTGCCAGCAGCCCAAGGAGAGGGGGTGACATTCAGTACTTC. It codes for CASSPRRGGDIQYF.